These 25 T cell receptor beta chains originate from one sample sequenced in a study of naive and memory T cell subsets. The beta constant-region primer was an equimolar mix of two oligonucleotides covering TRBC1 and TRBC2. The ligated cDNA underwent four PCR rounds using SP2 and nested alpha and beta constant-region primers. TCRdb reanalysed the UMI-ligation and nested PCR reads using MiXCR and keeps one entry per CDR3 protein. The sample records about 17,000 distinct CDR3 sequences, roughly 8.4% being singletons. Sequenced sample: central memory CD8+ T cells from blood. All receptors come from a human donor in good health.

This clonotype showed up just a few times. V gene TRBV9 combines with J gene TRBJ2-7, with 7 bases identical to TRBD1. Germline CDR1 is SGDLS and CDR2 is YYNGEE. CDR3 length: 14 amino acids. Germline trimming cut 0 bases from V and 3 bases from J; bases unmatched to any gene: 3. CDR3 sequence (DNA): TGTGCCAGCAGCGTAGGGGACAGCTACTACGAGCAGTACTTC. It specifies CASSVGDSYYEQYF.

This clonotype was seen many times. The rearrangement joins TRBV6-5 to TRBJ2-5, with D unclear. Between the trimmed V and J ends, which lost 2 bases and 1 base, there was a span of 11 bases. CDR1 and CDR2 (germline): MNHEY, SVGAGI. The CDR3 is made up of 15 amino acids. DNA of the CDR3: TGTGCCAGCAGTTACGGGGTTTATGGCCAAGAGACCCAGTACTTC. It yields the protein CASSYGVYGQETQYF.

The J gene is TRBJ2-1, the V gene TRBV28; 10 bases match TRBD2. With V trimmed by 1 base and J by 4 bases, 4 bases remained unmatched. This CDR3 has 16 residues. The germline V gene encodes CDR1 MDHEN and CDR2 SYDVKM. As DNA, the CDR3 is TGTGCCAGCAGTTTATCTCTAGCGGGGGCTTACAATGAGCAGTTCTTC. Encoded protein: CASSLSLAGAYNEQFF.

The rearrangement uses TRBV4-3 and TRBJ2-1; possible D gene TRBD1, 5 bases. The V end lost 3 bases, the J end lost 1 base, and 10 bases lay between the germline ends. This CDR3 contains 15 residues. Germline assignment: CDR1 LGHNA and CDR2 YSLEER. The CDR3 coding sequence is TGCGCCAGCAGCCACGTGGGGCCTTCCTACAATGAGCAGTTCTTC. Its protein product is CASSHVGPSYNEQFF.

This clonotype was recorded many times. The rearrangement joins TRBV6-2 or TRBV6-3 to TRBJ2-7, with D perhaps matching TRBD2 (6 bases). With 4 bases removed from V and 1 base from J, the gap between germline ends came to 11 bases. This CDR3 is built from 14 residues. Germline values: CDR1 MNHEY, CDR2 SVGEGT. This CDR3 is CASSLRDGSYEQYF. As DNA, the CDR3 is TGTGCCAGCAGTTTGCGGGACGGGTCCTACGAGCAGTACTTC.

This clonotype has only a few counts. CDR3 loop: CSARASDYEQFF. The CDR3 DNA sequence: TGCAGTGCTAGAGCTAGCGACTATGAGCAGTTCTTC. J is TRBJ2-1 and V is TRBV20-1; possible D gene TRBD2, 6 bases. The CDR3 totals 12 residues. CDR1 is DFQATT and CDR2 is SNEGSKA in the germline V gene (reference sequence). V was pared by 1 base and J by 8 bases, with 9 bases between.

This clonotype was observed a few times. The V and J genes are TRBV6-1 and TRBJ1-5; 9 bases agree with TRBD1. After removal of 2 bases from V and 5 bases from J, the junction contained 7 bases not matched to a gene. The CDR3 runs to 16 residues. Germline CDR1 and CDR2: MNHNS and SASEGT. This chain's CDR3 is CASSEIGWTGDQPQHF. The CDR3 nucleotides read TGTGCCAGCAGTGAAATTGGGTGGACAGGGGATCAGCCCCAGCATTTT.

This clonotype was counted at least ten times. The rearrangement links TRBV6-4 to TRBJ2-1, with D possibly being TRBD2 (5 bases). Between the trimmed V and J ends, which lost 3 bases and 8 bases, there was a span of 11 bases. This CDR3 region has 13 residues. Germline values: CDR1 MRHNA, CDR2 SNTAGT. The CDR3 bases are TGTGCCAGCAGTGAGTCAGCGGCGCATGAGCAGTTCTTC. This translates into CASSESAAHEQFF.

In this sample, this clonotype turned up many times. The J gene is TRBJ2-1, the V gene TRBV12-5; D is unclear. CDR3 length: 15 residues. Germline V gene lookup returns CDR1 LGHNT and CDR2 FRNRAP. V shed 6 bases and J shed 1 base, with 13 bases lying between them. CDR3 nucleotide sequence: TGTGCTAGTGGCGCCTATCATTCATCCTACAATGAGCAGTTCTTC. As protein: CASGAYHSSYNEQFF.

The V call is TRBV2, the J call TRBJ2-3; the match to TRBD1 covers 7 bases. With 3 bases clipped from V and 2 bases from J, the junction kept 5 bases outside the gene matches. The CDR3 extends over 15 amino acids. CDR1 and CDR2 from the germline V gene are SNHLY and FYNNEI. The CDR3 DNA follows: TGTGCCAGCAGTGAGTTGCAGGGGGTCACAGATACGCAGTATTTT. It specifies CASSELQGVTDTQYF. Full variable domain (rest looked up from reference TRBV2 and TRBJ2-3): EPEVTQTPSHQVTQMGQEVILRCVPISNHLYFYWYRQILGQKVEFLVSFYNNEISEKSEIFDDQFSVERPDGSNFTLKIRSTKLEDSAMYFCASSELQGVTDTQYFGPGTRLTVL.

A word on this clonotype: A much more abundant neighbour one base away suggests this may be a read error. The chain has TRBV5-1 and TRBJ2-2; possibly TRBD1 for D (5 bases). The CDR3 covers 16 residues. Germline-derived CDR1 and CDR2 are SGHRS and YFSETQ. The germline V and J ends were trimmed by 4 bases and 6 bases, with 19 bases remaining between them. For the CDR3, the DNA is TGCGCCAGCAGCGTAGGGGCAGATGAACCTCCCGGGGAGCTGTTTTTT. Translating it yields CASSVGADEPPGELFF.

The sample holds a few counts of this clonotype. CDR3 protein: CASSDVPSGSDEQFF. CDR3 bases: TGTGCCAGCAGTGACGTCCCTAGCGGGAGCGATGAGCAGTTCTTC. This chain connects TRBV6-4 to TRBJ2-1; 10 nucleotides line up with TRBD2. In germline, CDR1 is MRHNA, CDR2 SNTAGT. The CDR3 is 15 residues long. V lost 2 bases to trimming and J lost 8 bases; unmatched junction nucleotides: 6.

This chain uses TRBV12-3 or TRBV12-4 with TRBJ2-7; D call uncertain. V lost 5 bases and J lost 3, with 14 bases in between. The CDR3 sequence is 14 residues long. The CDR3 loop reads CASSPLGQDYEQYF. The DNA for the CDR3 is TGTGCCAGCAGTCCCCTAGGGCAGGACTACGAGCAGTACTTC.

This chain connects TRBV4-3 to TRBJ2-2, with 9 bases aligning to TRBD1. This CDR3 is 16 amino acids long. Unmatched junction bases numbered 9, after V lost 3 bases and J lost 7 bases. Germline values: CDR1 LGHNA, CDR2 YSLEER. CDR3 loop: CASSHLRTGDIGELFF. CDR3 sequence (DNA): TGCGCCAGCAGCCATCTACGGACAGGGGATATCGGGGAGCTGTTTTTT.

This clonotype was found a few times. The V gene is TRBV6-1, the J gene TRBJ1-4; 8 bases fit TRBD1. CDR1 and CDR2 from the germline V gene are MNHNS and SASEGT. The CDR3 runs to 16 residues. V lost 2 bases, J lost 4 bases, and 6 bases stayed unmatched. The CDR3 DNA reads as TGTGCCAGCAGTGAACCGGCGACAGGGGTTAATGAAAAACTGTTTTTT. This encodes CASSEPATGVNEKLFF.

Ten or more counts support this clonotype. The chain carries TRBV3-1 and TRBJ2-1; D assignment may be TRBD1 or TRBD2 (6 bases each). The CDR3 has 14 residues. V shed 4 bases and J shed 9 bases, with 16 bases lying between them. CDR1 and CDR2 (germline): LGHDT, YNNKEL (reference sequence). In DNA form, the CDR3 reads TGTGCCAGCAGCCGGGGCAACACGGGGGCTGAGCAGTTCTTC. The encoded protein is CASSRGNTGAEQFF.

This clonotype came up a few times. The chain links TRBV25-1 to TRBJ1-1; TRBD1 is a possible D gene (5 bases). The CDR3 is 16 amino acids. The germline V gene has CDR1 MGHDK and CDR2 SYGVNS. V was trimmed by 6 bases and J by 5 bases, leaving 22 bases between them. The CDR3 DNA follows: TGTGCCAGCAGCCCCACGAAACAGGAGGTTAGGACTGAAGCTTTCTTT. Encoded protein: CASSPTKQEVRTEAFF.

This clonotype turned up a few times. The chain links TRBV9 to TRBJ2-5; 7 bases agree with TRBD2. The germline V gene has CDR1 SGDLS and CDR2 YYNGEE. After removal of 1 base from V and 4 bases from J, the junction contained 7 bases not matched to a gene. The length of the CDR3 is 15 residues. CDR3 loop: CASSVRTSSGETQYF. CDR3 DNA: TGTGCCAGCAGCGTACGGACTAGTTCAGGAGAGACCCAGTACTTC.

By sample share, this clonotype is medium-sized (0.01 to 0.1%). The chain recombines TRBV29-1 with TRBJ1-2; TRBD1 matches at 7 bases. After removal of 7 bases from V and 4 bases from J, the junction contained 6 bases not matched to a gene. Germline assignment: CDR1 SQVTM and CDR2 ANQGSEA. The CDR3 extends over 12 amino acids. CDR3 protein: CSAGGSFYGYTF. DNA for the CDR3: TGCAGCGCAGGGGGTTCATTCTATGGCTACACCTTC.

This rearrangement joins TRBV27 to TRBJ1-1, with 8 bases fitting TRBD1. The germline CDR1 and CDR2 sequences are MNHEY and SMNVEV (reference sequence). The CDR3 contains 15 residues. V lost 5 bases, J lost 0 bases, and 5 bases stayed unmatched. The CDR3 DNA reads as TGTGCCAGCAGTACCTCAGGGGGCCTGAACACTGAAGCTTTCTTT. Its protein is CASSTSGGLNTEAFF.

Many counts were recorded for this clonotype. CDR3 nucleotide sequence: TGTGCCAGCAGTGACGGGGGCGTGGAGCAGTTCTTC. Its translation: CASSDGGVEQFF. This chain links TRBV25-1 with TRBJ2-1; the D call may be TRBD1 or TRBD2 (6 bases each). Germline V gene sequence: CDR1 MGHDK, CDR2 SYGVNS. CDR3 length equals 12 residues. V was clipped by 3 bases and J by 10 bases, with 10 bases between them.

This clonotype was seen only a few times. The V call is TRBV4-2, the J call TRBJ2-2; 10 bases map to TRBD1. The germline gives CDR1 LGHNA, CDR2 YNFKEQ. CDR3 length equals 16 residues. J gave up 6 bases and V 8 bases, and 12 bases lay outside the gene matches. Here the CDR3 DNA reads TGTGCCAGCGGGCGAACCGGGACAGGGGAGCCCGGGGAGCTGTTTTTT. Protein: CASGRTGTGEPGELFF.

This clonotype has just a few counts. V and J are TRBV27 and TRBJ2-5, with D possibly being TRBD2 (5 bases). This CDR3 spans 15 amino acids. Germline V gene data show CDR1 as MNHEY and CDR2 as SMNVEV (reference sequence). Trimming cost V 4 bases and J 7 bases, with 19 bases left between them. The CDR3 DNA follows: TGTGCCAGCAGTTCGGGATACGGAAGGTTGGTGACCCAGTACTTC. Amino acids: CASSSGYGRLVTQYF.

The chain links TRBV4-3 to TRBJ1-1, with D perhaps matching TRBD1 (5 bases). The CDR3 runs to 14 residues. Germline V gene sequence: CDR1 LGHNA, CDR2 YSLEER. Trimming cost V 0 bases and J 11 bases, with 16 bases left between them. CDR3 region: CASSQDFRGRDAFF. The CDR3 nucleotides are TGCGCCAGCAGCCAAGACTTTAGAGGCAGGGATGCTTTCTTT.

This clonotype was detected many times. At one end the junction does not follow the germline gene, possibly because of a read error. This sequence joins TRBV7-7 and TRBJ2-7; 9 nucleotides align to TRBD2. Germline V gene lookup returns CDR1 SSHAT and CDR2 FNYEAQ (reference sequence). The CDR3 contains 16 residues. DNA of the CDR3: TGTGCTAGCAGTCCACCGCTAGCGGGAAGCTCCTACGAGCAGTACTTC. This translates into CASSPPLAGSSYEQYF.